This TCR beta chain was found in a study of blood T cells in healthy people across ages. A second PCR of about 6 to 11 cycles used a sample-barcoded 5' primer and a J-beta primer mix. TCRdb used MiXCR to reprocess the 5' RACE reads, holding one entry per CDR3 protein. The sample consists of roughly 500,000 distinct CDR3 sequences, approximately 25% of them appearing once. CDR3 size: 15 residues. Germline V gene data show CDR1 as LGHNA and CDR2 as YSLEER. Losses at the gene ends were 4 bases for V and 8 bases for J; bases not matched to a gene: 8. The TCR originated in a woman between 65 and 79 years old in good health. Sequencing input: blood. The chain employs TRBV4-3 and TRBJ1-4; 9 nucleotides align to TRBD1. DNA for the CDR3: TGCGCCAGCAGCCTAACCGGGACAGGGAGGGAAAAACTGTTTTTT. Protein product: CASSLTGTGREKLFF.